Listed here is a single T cell receptor beta chain. The record originates from a study of T cell changes during pregnancy in multiple sclerosis. The trim removed 0 bases at V and 4 bases at J, leaving 9 bases unmatched. Germline values: CDR1 LNHNV, CDR2 YYDKDF (reference sequence). The CDR3 covers 17 residues. Method: immunoSEQ multiplex PCR; TCRdb's copy keeps in-frame clones and lacks some. The data contain some 16,000 clones, approximately 80% of them singletons. J is TRBJ2-3 and V is TRBV15, with TRBD2 identical over 8 bases. The source is a female donor in good health, enrolled as a control in a pregnancy study. The sample consisted of CD8+ T cells from peripheral blood mononuclear cells, taken after pregnancy. The CDR3: CATSRDRTSPVPDTQYF. DNA of the CDR3: TGTGCCACCAGCAGAGATAGGACTAGCCCGGTCCCAGATACGCAGTATTTT.